This is a list of T cell receptor beta chains from one sample in a study of cytomegalovirus exposure and HLA in healthy donors. Generated by immunoSEQ multiplex PCR, the TCRdb table keeps only in-frame clones and is missing some. The data show 170,000 or so clones, with around 83% seen just once and 1.6% held by the top ten. The specimen was PBMCs. These receptor sequences come from a man in his fifties or sixties in good health and CMV-seronegative. The CDR3 runs from the conserved cysteine through the conserved F or W. Fields, in order: D gene, J gene, clone size, V gene, CDR3 protein, CDR3 DNA. The D gene is left open where the match is weak. Clone size is not always given. Where it is, it says once, few, many or a class for expanded clones.

D gene: TRBD2; J gene: TRBJ2-5; clone size: .; V gene: TRBV11-2; CDR3 protein: CASSGTSGRETQYF; CDR3 DNA: TGTGCCAGCAGCGGGACTAGCGGGAGAGAGACCCAGTACTTC
D gene: TRBD1; J gene: TRBJ2-5; clone size: few; V gene: TRBV6-5; CDR3 protein: CASSGQGEETQYF; CDR3 DNA: TGTGCCAGCAGTGGACAGGGAGAAGAGACCCAGTACTTC
D gene: TRBD2; J gene: TRBJ2-5; clone size: .; V gene: TRBV9; CDR3 protein: CASAPGRDETQYF; CDR3 DNA: TGTGCCAGCGCCCCCGGGAGGGATGAGACCCAGTACTTC
D gene: TRBD1; J gene: TRBJ1-5; clone size: .; V gene: TRBV6-5; CDR3 protein: CASRTGYSNQPQHF; CDR3 DNA: TGTGCCAGCCGGACAGGGTATAGCAATCAGCCCCAGCATTTT
D gene: .; J gene: TRBJ1-2; clone size: .; V gene: TRBV5-1; CDR3 protein: CASSGGKDQIWDYGYTF; CDR3 DNA: TGCGCCAGCAGCGGGGGCAAGGATCAGATATGGGATTATGGCTACACCTTC
D gene: .; J gene: TRBJ2-5; clone size: .; V gene: TRBV7-2; CDR3 protein: CASSLGRKETQYF; CDR3 DNA: TGTGCCAGCAGCTTAGGGCGGAAAGAGACCCAGTACTTC
D gene: TRBD2; J gene: TRBJ2-7; clone size: few; V gene: TRBV19; CDR3 protein: CASSLRGTSGTYEQYF; CDR3 DNA: TGTGCCAGTAGCCTACGGGGGACTAGCGGGACCTACGAGCAGTACTTC
D gene: .; J gene: TRBJ1-6; clone size: .; V gene: TRBV27; CDR3 protein: CASSFGRFNSPLHF; CDR3 DNA: TGTGCCAGCAGTTTCGGGAGGTTTAATTCCCCCCTCCACTTT
D gene: TRBD1; J gene: TRBJ1-3; clone size: .; V gene: TRBV4-2; CDR3 protein: CASSPDGAGGRGNTIYF; CDR3 DNA: TGTGCCAGCAGCCCGGATGGGGCAGGGGGTCGCGGAAACACCATATATTTT
D gene: .; J gene: TRBJ2-7; clone size: .; V gene: TRBV18; CDR3 protein: CASSPLGGEVEQYF; CDR3 DNA: TGTGCCAGCTCACCCCTCGGGGGTGAGGTTGAGCAGTACTTC